The present TCR beta chain was sequenced within a study of cytomegalovirus exposure and HLA in healthy donors. The CDR3 contains 16 residues. Germline V gives CDR1 MGHDK, CDR2 SYGVNS. With 2 bases clipped from V and 1 base from J, the junction kept 7 bases outside the gene matches. This PCR relied on a set of 60 Vbeta primers and 13 Jbeta primers. Sequencing used immunoSEQ multiplex PCR; TCRdb keeps in-frame clones, though not all of them. The repertoire has roughly 130,000 clones, roughly 84% of them found once; the top ten carry under 3%. This chain joins TRBV25-1 and TRBJ2-5, with 7 bases matching TRBD2. Source material: PBMCs. This clonotype originated in a woman in her late teens or twenties in good health and CMV-seropositive. The CDR3 region has the DNA TGTGCCAGCAGTGAAAAGAACGCGGGAGCCCAAGAGACCCAGTACTTC. Translating gives CASSEKNAGAQETQYF.